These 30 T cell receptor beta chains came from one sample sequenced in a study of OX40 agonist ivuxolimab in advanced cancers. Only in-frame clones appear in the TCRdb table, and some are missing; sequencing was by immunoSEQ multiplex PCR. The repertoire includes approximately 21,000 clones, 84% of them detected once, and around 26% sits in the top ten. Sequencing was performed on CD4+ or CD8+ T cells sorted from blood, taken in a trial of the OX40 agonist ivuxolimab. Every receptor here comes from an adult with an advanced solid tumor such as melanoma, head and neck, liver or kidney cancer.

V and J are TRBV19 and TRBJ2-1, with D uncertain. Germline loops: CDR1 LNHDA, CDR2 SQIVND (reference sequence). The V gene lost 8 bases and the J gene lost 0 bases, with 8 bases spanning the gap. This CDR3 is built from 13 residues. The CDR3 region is CASRVGSYNEQFF. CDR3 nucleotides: TGTGCCAGTCGGGTGGGCTCCTACAATGAGCAGTTCTTC.

The CDR3 sequence: CASSQDPGLAGDYEQFF. The CDR3 nucleotides read TGTGCCAGCAGCCAAGATCCCGGACTAGCGGGAGACTATGAGCAGTTCTTC. The chain joins TRBV4-2 to TRBJ2-1, with TRBD2 identical over 13 bases. Per the germline V gene, CDR1 is LGHNA and CDR2 is YNFKEQ. The CDR3 loop spans 17 amino acids. With V trimmed by 0 bases and J by 8 bases, 7 bases remained unmatched.

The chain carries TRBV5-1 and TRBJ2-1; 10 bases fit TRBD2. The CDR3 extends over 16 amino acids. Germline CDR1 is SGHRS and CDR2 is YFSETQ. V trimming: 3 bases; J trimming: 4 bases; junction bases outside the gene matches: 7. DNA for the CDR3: TGCGCCAGCAGCTGGGGCCTAGCGGGAGAATACAATGAGCAGTTCTTC. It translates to CASSWGLAGEYNEQFF.

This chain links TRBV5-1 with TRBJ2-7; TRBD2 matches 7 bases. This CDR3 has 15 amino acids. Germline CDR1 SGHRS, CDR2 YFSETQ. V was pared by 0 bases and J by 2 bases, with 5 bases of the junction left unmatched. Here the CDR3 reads CASSLGTSVAYEQYF. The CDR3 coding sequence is TGCGCCAGCAGCTTGGGTACTAGCGTAGCCTACGAGCAGTACTTC.

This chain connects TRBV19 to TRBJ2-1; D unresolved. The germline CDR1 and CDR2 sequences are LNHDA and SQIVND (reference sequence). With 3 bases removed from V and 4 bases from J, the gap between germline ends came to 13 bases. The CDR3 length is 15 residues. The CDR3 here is CASSIDHGIYNEQFF. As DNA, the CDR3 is TGTGCCAGTAGTATTGACCATGGGATTTACAATGAGCAGTTCTTC.

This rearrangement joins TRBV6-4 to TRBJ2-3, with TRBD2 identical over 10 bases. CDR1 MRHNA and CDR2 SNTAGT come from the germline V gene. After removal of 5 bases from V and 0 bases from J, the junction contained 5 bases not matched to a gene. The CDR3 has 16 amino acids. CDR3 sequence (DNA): TGTGCCAGCAGTTCGGGGACTAGCGATAGCACAGATACGCAGTATTTT. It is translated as CASSSGTSDSTDTQYF.

DNA for the CDR3: TGTGCCAGCAGCCCTGGTCCAGAGGTGGTGGGGACCCAGTACTTC. Translation gives CASSPGPEVVGTQYF. The V gene is TRBV7-9, the J gene TRBJ2-5; the D is unclear. The CDR3 length is 15 residues. Trimming stripped 5 bases from V and 7 bases from J, with 20 bases between. The germline gives CDR1 SEHNR, CDR2 FQNEAQ (reference sequence).

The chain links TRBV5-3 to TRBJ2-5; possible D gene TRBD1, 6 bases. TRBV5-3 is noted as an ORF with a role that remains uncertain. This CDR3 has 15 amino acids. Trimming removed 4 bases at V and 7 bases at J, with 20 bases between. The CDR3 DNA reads TGTGCCAGAAGCCCGGAGTCACGCTCCAGGGGGACCCAGTACTTC. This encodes CARSPESRSRGTQYF.

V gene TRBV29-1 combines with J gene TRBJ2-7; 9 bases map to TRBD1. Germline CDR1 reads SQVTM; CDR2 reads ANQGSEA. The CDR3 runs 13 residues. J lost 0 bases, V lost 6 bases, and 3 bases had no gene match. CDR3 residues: CSVLDRGSYEQYF. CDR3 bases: TGCAGCGTCTTGGACAGGGGCTCCTACGAGCAGTACTTC.

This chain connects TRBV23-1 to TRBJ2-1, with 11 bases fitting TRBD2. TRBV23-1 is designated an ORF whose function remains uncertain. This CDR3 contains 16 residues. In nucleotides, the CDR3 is TGCGCGCCCGCACAGGCTAGCGGGAGGACCTACAATGAGCAGTTCTTC. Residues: CAPAQASGRTYNEQFF.

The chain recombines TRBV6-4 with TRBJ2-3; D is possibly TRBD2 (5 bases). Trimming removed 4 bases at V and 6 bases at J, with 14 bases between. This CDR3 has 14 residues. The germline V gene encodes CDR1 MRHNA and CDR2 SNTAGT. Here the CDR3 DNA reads TGTGCCAGCAGTGCGGGCGAGGAGGAGGATACGCAGTATTTT. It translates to CASSAGEEEDTQYF.

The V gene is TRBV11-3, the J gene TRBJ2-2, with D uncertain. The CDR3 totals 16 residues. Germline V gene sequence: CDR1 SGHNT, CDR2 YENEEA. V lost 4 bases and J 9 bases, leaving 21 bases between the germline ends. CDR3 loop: CASSSDPLPDTRELFF. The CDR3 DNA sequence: TGTGCCAGCAGCTCCGATCCCTTACCTGATACCCGGGAGCTGTTTTTT.

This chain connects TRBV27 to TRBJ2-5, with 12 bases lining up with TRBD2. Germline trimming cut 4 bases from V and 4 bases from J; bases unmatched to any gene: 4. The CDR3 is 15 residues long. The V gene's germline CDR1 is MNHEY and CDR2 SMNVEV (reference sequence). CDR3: CASSSLAGGGETQYF. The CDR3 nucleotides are TGTGCCAGCAGTTCCCTAGCGGGAGGGGGAGAGACCCAGTACTTC.

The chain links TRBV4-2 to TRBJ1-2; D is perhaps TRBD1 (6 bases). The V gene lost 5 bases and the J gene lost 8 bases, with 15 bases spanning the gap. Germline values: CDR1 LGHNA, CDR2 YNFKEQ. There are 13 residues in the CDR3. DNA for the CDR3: TGTGCCAGCAGCTGGAGGGGGGATGGAGGCTACACCTTC. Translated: CASSWRGDGGYTF.

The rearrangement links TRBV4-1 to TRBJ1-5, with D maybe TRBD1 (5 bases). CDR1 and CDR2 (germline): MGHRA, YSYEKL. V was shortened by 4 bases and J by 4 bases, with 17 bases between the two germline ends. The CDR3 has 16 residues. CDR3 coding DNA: TGCGCCAGCAGCCTTGACTGGGGGAGCCGTAATCAGCCCCAGCATTTT. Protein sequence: CASSLDWGSRNQPQHF.

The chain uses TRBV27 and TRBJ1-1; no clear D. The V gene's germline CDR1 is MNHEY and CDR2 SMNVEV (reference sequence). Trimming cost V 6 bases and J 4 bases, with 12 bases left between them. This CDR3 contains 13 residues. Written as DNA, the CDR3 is TGTGCCAGCAGAGCAGGAGGCGGCACTGAAGCTTTCTTT. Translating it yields CASRAGGGTEAFF.

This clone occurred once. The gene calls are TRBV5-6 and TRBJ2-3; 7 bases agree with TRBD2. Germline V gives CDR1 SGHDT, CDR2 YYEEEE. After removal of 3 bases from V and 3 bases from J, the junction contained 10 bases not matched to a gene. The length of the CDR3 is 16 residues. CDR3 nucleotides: TGTGCCAGCAGCTCGCCACGTGGCGGGAGTACAGATACGCAGTATTTT. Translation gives CASSSPRGGSTDTQYF. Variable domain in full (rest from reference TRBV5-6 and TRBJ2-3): DAGVTQSPTHLIKTRGQQVTLRCSPKSGHDTVSWYQQALGQGPQFIFQYYEEEERQRGNFPDRFSGHQFPNYSSELNVNALLLGDSALYLCASSSPRGGSTDTQYFGPGTRLTVL.

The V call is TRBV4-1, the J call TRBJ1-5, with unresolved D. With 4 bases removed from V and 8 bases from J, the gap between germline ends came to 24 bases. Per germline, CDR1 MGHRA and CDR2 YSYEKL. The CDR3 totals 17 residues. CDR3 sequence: CASSLRFMTGDTEPQHF. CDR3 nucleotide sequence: TGCGCCAGCAGCCTGAGGTTCATGACCGGGGATACGGAGCCCCAGCATTTT.

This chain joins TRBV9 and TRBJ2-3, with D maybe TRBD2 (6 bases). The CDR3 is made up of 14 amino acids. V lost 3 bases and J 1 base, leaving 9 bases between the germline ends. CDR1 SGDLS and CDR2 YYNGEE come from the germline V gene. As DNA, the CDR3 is TGTGCCAGCAGCGACCCGGGGGGCACAGATACGCAGTATTTT. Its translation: CASSDPGGTDTQYF.

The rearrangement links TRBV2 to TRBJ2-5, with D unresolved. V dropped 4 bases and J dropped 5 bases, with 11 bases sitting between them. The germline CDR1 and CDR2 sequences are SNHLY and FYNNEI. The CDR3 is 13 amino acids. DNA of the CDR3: TGTGCCAGCAGTGCCCGCGGTGGTGAGACCCAGTACTTC. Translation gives CASSARGGETQYF.

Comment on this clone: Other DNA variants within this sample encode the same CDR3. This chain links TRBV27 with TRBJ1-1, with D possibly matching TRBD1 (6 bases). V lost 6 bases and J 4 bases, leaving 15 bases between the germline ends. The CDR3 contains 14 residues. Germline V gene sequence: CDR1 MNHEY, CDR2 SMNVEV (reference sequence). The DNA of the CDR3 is TGTGCCAGCAGGATCCTCCAAGGGGGCACTGAAGCTTTCTTT. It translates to CASRILQGGTEAFF.

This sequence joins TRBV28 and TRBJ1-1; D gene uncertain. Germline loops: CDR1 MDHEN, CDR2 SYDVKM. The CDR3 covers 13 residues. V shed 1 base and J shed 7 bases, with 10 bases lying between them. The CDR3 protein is CASSLFRTVEAFF. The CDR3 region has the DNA TGTGCCAGCAGTTTATTTCGTACGGTTGAAGCTTTCTTT.

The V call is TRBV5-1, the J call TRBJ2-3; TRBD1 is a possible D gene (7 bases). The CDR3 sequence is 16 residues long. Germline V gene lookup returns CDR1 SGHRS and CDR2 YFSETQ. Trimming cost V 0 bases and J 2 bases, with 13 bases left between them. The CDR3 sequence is CASSLAQGGSTDTQYF. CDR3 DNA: TGCGCCAGCAGCTTGGCCCAGGGGGGATCCACAGATACGCAGTATTTT.

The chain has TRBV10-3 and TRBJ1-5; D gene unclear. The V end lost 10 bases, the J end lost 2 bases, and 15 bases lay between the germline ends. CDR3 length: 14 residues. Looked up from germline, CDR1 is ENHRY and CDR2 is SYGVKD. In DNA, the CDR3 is TGTGCCACTCTCCCGGACGGGGGCAATCAGCCCCAGCATTTT. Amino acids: CATLPDGGNQPQHF.

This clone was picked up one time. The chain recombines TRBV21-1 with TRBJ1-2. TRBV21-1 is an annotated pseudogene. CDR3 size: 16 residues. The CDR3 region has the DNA TGTGCCAGCAGCCCCCATCCCGGGACGGTGGTTTGGGGCTACACCTTC. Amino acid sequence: CASSPHPGTVVWGYTF.

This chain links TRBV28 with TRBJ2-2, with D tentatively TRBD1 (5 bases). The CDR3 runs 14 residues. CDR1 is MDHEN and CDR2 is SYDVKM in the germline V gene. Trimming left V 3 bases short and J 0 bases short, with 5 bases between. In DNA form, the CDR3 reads TGTGCCAGCAGTTTGACAGCGAACACCGGGGAGCTGTTTTTT. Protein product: CASSLTANTGELFF.

The CDR3 spells CASSIGTGSYEQYF. In nucleotides, the CDR3 is TGTGCCAGTAGTATCGGGACAGGGTCCTACGAGCAGTACTTC. The chain joins TRBV19 to TRBJ2-7, with 9 bases aligning to TRBD1. This CDR3 contains 14 residues. V lost 3 bases and J lost 1; bases outside the gene matches: 1. Germline V gene sequence: CDR1 LNHDA, CDR2 SQIVND (reference sequence).

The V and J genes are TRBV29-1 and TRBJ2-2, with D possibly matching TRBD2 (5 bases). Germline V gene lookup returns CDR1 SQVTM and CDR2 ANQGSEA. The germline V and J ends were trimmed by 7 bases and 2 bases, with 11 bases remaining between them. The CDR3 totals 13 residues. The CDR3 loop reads CSAAGSNTGELFF. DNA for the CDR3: TGCAGCGCCGCGGGCAGCAACACCGGGGAGCTGTTTTTT.

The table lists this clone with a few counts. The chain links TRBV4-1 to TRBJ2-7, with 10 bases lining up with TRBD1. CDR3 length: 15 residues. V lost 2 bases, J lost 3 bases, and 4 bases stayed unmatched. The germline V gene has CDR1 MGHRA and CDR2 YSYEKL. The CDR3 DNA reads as TGCGCCAGCAGCCAAACCGGACAGGGGGGCTACGAGCAGTACTTC. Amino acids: CASSQTGQGGYEQYF.

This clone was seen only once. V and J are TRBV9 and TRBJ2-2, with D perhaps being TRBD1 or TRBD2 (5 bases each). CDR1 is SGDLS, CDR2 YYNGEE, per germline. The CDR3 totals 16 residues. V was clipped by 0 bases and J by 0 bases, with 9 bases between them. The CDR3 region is CASSVGWGPNTGELFF. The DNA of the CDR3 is TGTGCCAGCAGCGTAGGGTGGGGACCGAACACCGGGGAGCTGTTTTTT.